This TCR beta chain was recorded in a study of siplizumab effects on memory and regulatory T cells. Some 100,000 TCR templates were measured in each sample. Using immunoSEQ multiplex PCR, the repertoire was profiled, and TCRdb retains in-frame clones only, with some absent. This sample has approximately 100,000 clones, with 85% to 95% found just once. The CDR3 consists of 13 residues. CDR1 is SQVTM, CDR2 ANQGSEA, per germline. Between the trimmed V and J ends, which lost 1 base and 3 bases, there was a span of 10 bases. The sequence was obtained from a human donor in good health. Sequenced: non-Treg CD4+ T cells sorted from blood. The V call is TRBV29-1, the J call TRBJ2-7; weak D call: TRBD2 (5 bases). Here the CDR3 reads CSVEGASFYEQYF. DNA for the CDR3: TGCAGCGTTGAAGGGGCTAGCTTCTACGAGCAGTACTTC.